Sequencing of this T cell receptor (beta chain) was carried out in a study of tissue T cells after allogeneic stem cell transplantation. Study observations and caveats: Motif-based clustering found tissue-specific repertoire signatures shared across patients, though few clones were shared. Anatomically similar tissues had similar TCR repertoires within each patient.

To note about this clone: The target antigen is unknown.

The CDR3 is 15 amino acids. V lost 5 bases, J lost 3 bases, and 8 bases stayed unmatched. Looked up from germline, CDR1 is SGHVS and CDR2 is FNYEAQ. Using immunoSEQ multiplex PCR, the repertoire was profiled, and TCRdb retains in-frame clones only, with some absent. The sample consists of roughly 3,900 clones, approximately 58% of them appearing once. The chain is built from TRBV7-6 and TRBJ2-5, with TRBD1 matching 8 bases. The input for sequencing was tissue from the ileum, taken at autopsy. The receptor was derived from a male donor aged 60 or over with lung cancer. Written as DNA, the CDR3 is TGTGCCAGCAGCCCGCGGCCGGGACAGGAAGAGACCCAGTACTTC. It codes for CASSPRPGQEETQYF.